This T cell receptor beta chain was sequenced during a study of Ad26.COV2.S vaccination and SARS-CoV-2 variants. About the study: Within the COV1001 Ad26.COV2.S trial arm, the donor was enrolled. Once or twice, 56 days apart, Ad26.COV2.S was delivered intramuscularly.

Regarding this clone: No antigen is known for it.

Overall study findings and caveats: It is possible that the TCR breadth and depth analyses underestimated the total T cell responses.

Repertoires were generated with immunoSEQ multiplex PCR, while TCRdb's copy carries only in-frame clones and drops some. The table records roughly 400,000 clones, 92% of them present only once. Treatment: over 15 received Ad26.COV2.S at low or high dose, single or two shots; about 5 received placebo; per-sample allocation not given. Sampling happened 63 days after the first vaccine or placebo injection. This sequence originates from a person between 18 and 65 years old who received the Ad26.COV2.S COVID-19 vaccine or a placebo. The sample in question was peripheral blood, obtained in a trial of Ad26.COV2.S vaccine versus placebo.

The CDR3, as DNA: TGTGCCAGCAGTTACACCATCGCAGTCTATAACTATGGCTACACCTTC. This gives the protein CASSYTIAVYNYGYTF. The V and J genes are TRBV6-5 and TRBJ1-2, with unresolved D. Trimming shortened V by 2 bases and J by 1 base, and 14 bases separated the two germline ends. This CDR3 comprises 16 residues. From germline, CDR1 is MNHEY and CDR2 SVGAGI.